A single sample gave rise to the 32 T cell receptor beta chains below, sequenced in a study of CD8 T cells in ankylosing spondylitis. TCRdb fed the 5' RACE reads into MiXCR, producing one record per CDR3 protein. The sample contains under 250,000 distinct CDR3 sequences, around 32% of which appear only once. Sequencing was done on a sample of blood, either unsorted or a sorted T cell fraction (not recorded which). The receptors derive from a male donor with ankylosing spondylitis or in good health (not recorded which).

The chain is built from TRBV4-1 and TRBJ2-4; D gene unclear. V was trimmed by 2 bases and J by 0 bases, leaving 8 bases between them. The CDR3 loop spans 15 amino acids. Germline lookup yields CDR1 MGHRA and CDR2 YSYEKL. The CDR3 nucleotides read TGCGCCAGCAGCCAATTGGGCCTAGCCAAAAACATTCAGTACTTC. This gives the protein CASSQLGLAKNIQYF.

The V and J genes are TRBV20-1 and TRBJ2-1; tentative D call: TRBD2 (6 bases). V lost 5 bases to trimming and J lost 4 bases, with 18 bases between them. CDR1 DFQATT and CDR2 SNEGSKA come from the germline V gene (reference sequence). The CDR3 runs to 15 residues. This CDR3 is CSAPPGERAYNEQFF. The CDR3 DNA is TGCAGTGCTCCCCCGGGGGAGCGCGCGTACAATGAGCAGTTCTTC.

The chain recombines TRBV5-1 with TRBJ2-3; TRBD2 agrees at 11 bases. The CDR3 covers 16 residues. From germline, CDR1 is SGHRS and CDR2 YFSETQ. The ends lost 0 bases at V and 4 bases at J; junction bases unmatched: 4. Written as DNA, the CDR3 is TGCGCCAGCAGCTTGGTCCTAGCGGGGGGAGCAGATACGCAGTATTTT. Translation gives CASSLVLAGGADTQYF.

The chain has TRBV4-2 and TRBJ2-3; 8 bases are a match to TRBD1. Germline V CDR1 and CDR2: LGHNA, YNFKEQ. V lost 0 bases and J lost 2; bases outside the gene matches: 10. The CDR3 contains 18 residues. In nucleotides, the CDR3 is TGTGCCAGCAGCCAAGAAGTTCTCCGACAGGGGACCACAGATACGCAGTATTTT. Translated: CASSQEVLRQGTTDTQYF.

V usage is TRBV27 and J usage is TRBJ2-5; 8 bases are shared with TRBD1. Germline CDR1 reads MNHEY; CDR2 reads SMNVEV (reference sequence). Unmatched junction bases numbered 6, after V lost 5 bases and J lost 4 bases. The length of the CDR3 is 14 residues. CDR3 in DNA: TGTGCCAGCAGTCCTCGGACAGGGAGAGAGACCCAGTACTTC. Translated, it gives CASSPRTGRETQYF.

This clonotype appeared a few times. The chain has TRBV29-1 and TRBJ2-1; the match to TRBD2 covers 7 bases. From germline, CDR1 is SQVTM and CDR2 ANQGSEA. The V gene end was trimmed by 7 bases and the J gene end by 10 bases; junction bases not matched to a gene: 10. The CDR3 has 12 residues. The CDR3 DNA reads TGCAGCGCTGGTGGGGGGGATCGGGAGCAGTTCTTC. It translates to CSAGGGDREQFF.

This clonotype has a handful of counts. This sequence joins TRBV5-1 and TRBJ1-5, with 7 bases that match TRBD1. The CDR3 runs to 15 residues. The V gene's germline CDR1 is SGHRS and CDR2 YFSETQ. With 5 bases clipped from V and 8 bases from J, the junction kept 13 bases outside the gene matches. This chain's CDR3 is CASSPEGAPEKPQHF. The CDR3 coding sequence is TGCGCCAGCAGTCCAGAGGGGGCCCCCGAAAAGCCCCAGCATTTT.

This chain uses TRBV5-6 with TRBJ2-1; possibly TRBD2 for D (5 bases). The CDR3 consists of 15 residues. Germline-derived CDR1 and CDR2 are SGHDT and YYEEEE. Trimming removed 2 bases at V and 6 bases at J, with 15 bases between. DNA for the CDR3: TGTGCCAGCAGCTTTCTCCCGAGGGATACCAATGAGCAGTTCTTC. It codes for CASSFLPRDTNEQFF.

The rearrangement links TRBV14 to TRBJ2-7; possibly TRBD1 for D (6 bases). Germline V CDR1 and CDR2: SGHDN, FVKESK. Trimming left V 2 bases short and J 2 bases short, with 10 bases between. This CDR3 has 14 amino acids. CDR3 bases: TGTGCCAGCAGCCAATGGGGGCGGACCTACGAGCAGTACTTC. Translating it yields CASSQWGRTYEQYF.

The V call is TRBV6-5, the J call TRBJ2-3; 8 positions match TRBD2. Germline V lookup: CDR1 MNHEY, CDR2 SVGAGI. The CDR3 length is 15 residues. V lost 2 bases to trimming and J lost 4 bases; unmatched junction nucleotides: 5. This CDR3 is CASSYERGGSDTQYF. CDR3 coding DNA: TGTGCCAGCAGTTACGAACGGGGGGGTTCAGATACGCAGTATTTT.

In nucleotides, the CDR3 is TGTGCCATCAGTGAGTCGCGCCTAGCGGGGGCCACGGAGACCGGGGAGCTGTTTTTT. Its translation is CAISESRLAGATETGELFF. V usage is TRBV10-3 and J usage is TRBJ2-2, with 10 bases matching TRBD2. Trimming took 0 bases from V and 5 from J; bases not matched to a gene: 12. Germline V gene lookup returns CDR1 ENHRY and CDR2 SYGVKD. CDR3 length equals 19 residues.

Only a few counts were recorded for this clonotype. The chain uses TRBV6-5 and TRBJ2-7, with no clear D. Trimming took off 6 bases at V and 6 bases at J, with 12 bases between the two ends. This CDR3 comprises 12 residues. Germline V gene lookup returns CDR1 MNHEY and CDR2 SVGAGI. The DNA for the CDR3 is TGTGCCAGCAGGGGGTTTTTGGCCGAGCAGTACTTC. Amino acids: CASRGFLAEQYF.

The chain uses TRBV12-5 and TRBJ1-1; D might be TRBD1 (5 bases). The V end lost 0 bases, the J end lost 1 base, and 12 bases lay between the germline ends. The CDR3 is 16 residues long. Germline CDR1 reads LGHNT; CDR2 reads FRNRAP. CDR3 sequence (DNA): TGTGCTAGTGGTTTGGTAATAGGCAGGGAGAACACTGAAGCTTTCTTT. Translation gives CASGLVIGRENTEAFF.

This chain joins TRBV20-1 and TRBJ1-5; the D gene is possibly TRBD1 (5 bases). Germline V gene lookup returns CDR1 DFQATT and CDR2 SNEGSKA (reference sequence). CDR3 size: 15 residues. Trimming shortened V by 4 bases and J by 4 bases, and 17 bases separated the two germline ends. The CDR3 DNA follows: TGCAGTGCTACAACGGACACCCCGGGGAATCAGCCCCAGCATTTT. This codes for CSATTDTPGNQPQHF.

This rearrangement joins TRBV3-1 to TRBJ1-3, with TRBD1 matching 9 bases. The CDR3 extends over 19 amino acids. Germline values: CDR1 LGHDT, CDR2 YNNKEL (reference sequence). V trimming: 4 bases; J trimming: 0 bases; junction bases outside the gene matches: 13. CDR3 loop: CASSPQPTTGGPSGNTIYF. The CDR3 coding sequence is TGTGCCAGCAGCCCCCAGCCAACGACAGGGGGACCCTCTGGAAACACCATATATTTT.

This clonotype has only a few counts. The chain employs TRBV20-1 and TRBJ2-1; the D gene is possibly TRBD1 (5 bases). Trimming took off 1 base at V and 0 bases at J, with 7 bases between the two ends. The germline gives CDR1 DFQATT, CDR2 SNEGSKA (reference sequence). This CDR3 region has 14 residues. CDR3 coding DNA: TGCAGTGCTAGAGGGACACGCTCCTACAATGAGCAGTTCTTC. Translated, it gives CSARGTRSYNEQFF.

The rearrangement joins TRBV6-1 to TRBJ2-7; 12 bases line up with TRBD1. This CDR3 region has 15 residues. CDR1 is MNHNS, CDR2 SASEGT, per germline. With V trimmed by 3 bases and J by 7 bases, 7 bases remained unmatched. This chain's CDR3 is CASSEGGQGASEQYF. In DNA, the CDR3 is TGTGCCAGCAGTGAGGGGGGACAGGGGGCAAGTGAGCAGTACTTC.

This clonotype was detected only a few times. The rearrangement links TRBV6-1 to TRBJ1-5; D remains ambiguous. This CDR3 has 13 residues. Germline V gives CDR1 MNHNS, CDR2 SASEGT. Between the trimmed V and J ends, which lost 8 bases and 6 bases, there was a span of 14 bases. The CDR3 here is CASASTVSQPQHF. The CDR3 DNA sequence: TGTGCCAGCGCTTCAACGGTGAGTCAGCCCCAGCATTTT.

The chain is built from TRBV29-1 and TRBJ2-6; D may correspond to TRBD1 or TRBD2 (5 bases each). This CDR3 has 15 residues. Trimming cost V 2 bases and J 2 bases, with 10 bases left between them. Germline loops: CDR1 SQVTM, CDR2 ANQGSEA. CDR3 bases: TGCAGCGTTGAAAGAGGGGCCCCTGGGGCCAACGTCCTGACTTTC. Residues: CSVERGAPGANVLTF.

The V call is TRBV29-1, the J call TRBJ2-1, with 8 bases that match TRBD1. Germline-derived CDR1 and CDR2 are SQVTM and ANQGSEA. The CDR3 runs 14 residues. V was clipped by 3 bases and J by 7 bases; unmatched bases: 8. This chain's CDR3 is CSVEAGGFGNEQFF. Written as DNA, the CDR3 is TGCAGCGTTGAGGCAGGGGGCTTCGGAAATGAGCAGTTCTTC.

V is TRBV20-1 and J is TRBJ2-7; the match to TRBD2 covers 7 bases. Looked up from germline, CDR1 is DFQATT and CDR2 is SNEGSKA (reference sequence). The CDR3 consists of 14 residues. The junction had 5 bases not matched to a gene; V was cut back by 1 base and J by 2 bases. The CDR3: CSARAGTTPYEQYF. DNA of the CDR3: TGCAGTGCTAGAGCCGGGACTACTCCCTACGAGCAGTACTTC.

The CDR3 is CASSPQGGFAYEQYF. The DNA of the CDR3 is TGCGCCAGCAGCCCACAGGGGGGGTTCGCCTACGAGCAGTACTTC. The chain links TRBV5-1 to TRBJ2-7; weak D call: TRBD1 (8 bases). Trimming shortened V by 4 bases and J by 2 bases, and 16 bases separated the two germline ends. The CDR3 loop spans 15 amino acids. The germline gives CDR1 SGHRS, CDR2 YFSETQ.

This clonotype was detected a few times. The chain recombines TRBV29-1 with TRBJ1-2; D gene unclear. CDR3 length: 12 residues. Deletions cut 0 bases from V and 8 bases from J, with 10 bases between. Germline V gives CDR1 SQVTM, CDR2 ANQGSEA. CDR3 sequence reads: CSVEDMQEGYTF. CDR3 DNA sequence: TGCAGCGTTGAAGATATGCAGGAGGGCTACACCTTC.

This chain uses TRBV5-5 with TRBJ2-5; TRBD2 matches at 10 bases. The CDR3 consists of 16 residues. Germline assignment: CDR1 SGHKS and CDR2 YYEKEE (reference sequence). Unmatched junction bases numbered 6, after V lost 4 bases and J lost 0 bases. The CDR3 loop is CASSPSLAGYQETQYF. The CDR3 coding sequence is TGTGCCAGCAGCCCCTCACTAGCGGGGTACCAAGAGACCCAGTACTTC. Together with reference TRBV5-5 and TRBJ2-5, the CDR3 gives the full variable domain: DAGVTQSPTHLIKTRGQQVTLRCSPISGHKSVSWYQQVLGQGPQFIFQYYEKEERGRGNFPDRFSARQFPNYSSELNVNALLLGDSALYLCASSPSLAGYQETQYFGPGTRLLVL.

This clonotype was seen more than once but under ten times. The CDR3 sequence: CASSPRRGNYGYTF. The CDR3 nucleotides are TGTGCCAGCAGCCCCCGCAGGGGGAACTATGGCTACACCTTC. This chain uses TRBV5-6 with TRBJ1-2; 7 bases match TRBD1. Germline-derived CDR1 and CDR2 are SGHDT and YYEEEE. The length of the CDR3 is 14 residues. V lost 4 bases, J lost 2 bases, and 5 bases stayed unmatched.

The CDR3 protein is CSARNPQGEGDTQYF. CDR3 DNA: TGCAGTGCTAGGAATCCTCAGGGAGAAGGAGATACGCAGTATTTT. This sequence joins TRBV20-1 and TRBJ2-3; D possibly uses TRBD1 or TRBD2 (5 bases each). CDR1 is DFQATT, CDR2 SNEGSKA, per germline (reference sequence). The CDR3 spans 15 residues. The V end was cut by 3 bases, the J end by 5 bases, with 18 bases between.

Here the CDR3 reads CASSFRTSGVTDTQYF. As DNA, the CDR3 is TGTGCCAGCAGCTTCCGGACTAGCGGGGTCACAGATACGCAGTATTTT. The V call is TRBV7-9, the J call TRBJ2-3, with TRBD2 matching over 12 bases. The V gene end was trimmed by 3 bases and the J gene end by 2 bases; junction bases not matched to a gene: 3. Germline V gives CDR1 SEHNR, CDR2 FQNEAQ (reference sequence). The CDR3 has 16 residues. Complete variable domain (other parts from reference TRBV7-9 and TRBJ2-3): DTGVSQNPRHKITKRGQNVTFRCDPISEHNRLYWYRQTLGQGPEFLTYFQNEAQLEKSRLLSDRFSAERPKGSFSTLEIQRTEQGDSAMYLCASSFRTSGVTDTQYFGPGTRLTVL.

The chain joins TRBV27 to TRBJ2-7; D is tentatively TRBD1 or TRBD2 (5 bases each). Looked up from germline, CDR1 is MNHEY and CDR2 is SMNVEV (reference sequence). Trimming removed 2 bases from V and 2 bases from J, with 16 bases in between. The CDR3 has 16 amino acids. CDR3 residues: CASSLGLGPSPYEQYF. The CDR3 DNA reads TGTGCCAGCAGTTTAGGATTGGGACCGTCCCCCTACGAGCAGTACTTC.

V usage is TRBV20-1 and J usage is TRBJ2-2; 8 nucleotides agree with TRBD2. The trim removed 7 bases at V and 5 bases at J, leaving 15 bases unmatched. This CDR3 region has 16 residues. Germline CDR1 is DFQATT and CDR2 is SNEGSKA (reference sequence). In nucleotides, the CDR3 is TGCAGTGTCAGCCCCGGGAGGGGACGAGATACCGGGGAGCTGTTTTTT. Residues: CSVSPGRGRDTGELFF.

The rearrangement links TRBV15 to TRBJ1-1; 9 bases are a match to TRBD1. The CDR3 sequence is 15 residues long. Germline CDR1 reads LNHNV; CDR2 reads YYDKDF (reference sequence). J lost 6 bases, V lost 0 bases, and 5 bases had no gene match. CDR3: CATSRETGGYPEAFF. CDR3 DNA: TGTGCCACCAGCAGAGAGACAGGGGGATATCCTGAAGCTTTCTTT.

This sequence joins TRBV20-1 and TRBJ2-3; 9 bases are a match to TRBD1. The CDR3 spans 13 residues. From germline, CDR1 is DFQATT and CDR2 SNEGSKA (reference sequence). The DNA for the CDR3 is TGCAGGACCGGGACAGGGACTACAGATACGCAGTATTTT. Its protein is CRTGTGTTDTQYF.

V usage is TRBV5-1 and J usage is TRBJ2-3; no clear D. The germline CDR1 and CDR2 sequences are SGHRS and YFSETQ. The CDR3 sequence is 15 residues long. Trimming removed 0 bases at V and 0 bases at J, with 8 bases between. The CDR3 DNA is TGCGCCAGCAGCTTGGTCGGATTTAGCACAGATACGCAGTATTTT. It translates to CASSLVGFSTDTQYF.